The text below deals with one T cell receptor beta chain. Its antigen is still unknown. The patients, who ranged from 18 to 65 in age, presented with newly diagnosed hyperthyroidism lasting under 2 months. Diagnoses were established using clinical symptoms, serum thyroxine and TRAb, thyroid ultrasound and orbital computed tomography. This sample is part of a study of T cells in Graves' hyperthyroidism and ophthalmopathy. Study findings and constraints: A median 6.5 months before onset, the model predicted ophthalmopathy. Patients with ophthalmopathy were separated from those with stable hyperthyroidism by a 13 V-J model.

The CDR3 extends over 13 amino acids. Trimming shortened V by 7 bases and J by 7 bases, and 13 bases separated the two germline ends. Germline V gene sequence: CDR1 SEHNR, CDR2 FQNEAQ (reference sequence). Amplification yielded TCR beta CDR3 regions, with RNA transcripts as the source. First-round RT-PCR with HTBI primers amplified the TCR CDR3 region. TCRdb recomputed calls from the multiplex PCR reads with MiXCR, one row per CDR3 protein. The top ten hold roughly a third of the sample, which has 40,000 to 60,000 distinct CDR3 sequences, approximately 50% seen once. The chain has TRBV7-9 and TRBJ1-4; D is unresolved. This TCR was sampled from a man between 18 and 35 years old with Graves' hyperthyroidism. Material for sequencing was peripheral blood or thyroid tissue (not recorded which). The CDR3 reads CASTSSSGEKLFF. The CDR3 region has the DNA TGTGCCAGCACATCCTCCTCGGGTGAAAAACTGTTTTTT.